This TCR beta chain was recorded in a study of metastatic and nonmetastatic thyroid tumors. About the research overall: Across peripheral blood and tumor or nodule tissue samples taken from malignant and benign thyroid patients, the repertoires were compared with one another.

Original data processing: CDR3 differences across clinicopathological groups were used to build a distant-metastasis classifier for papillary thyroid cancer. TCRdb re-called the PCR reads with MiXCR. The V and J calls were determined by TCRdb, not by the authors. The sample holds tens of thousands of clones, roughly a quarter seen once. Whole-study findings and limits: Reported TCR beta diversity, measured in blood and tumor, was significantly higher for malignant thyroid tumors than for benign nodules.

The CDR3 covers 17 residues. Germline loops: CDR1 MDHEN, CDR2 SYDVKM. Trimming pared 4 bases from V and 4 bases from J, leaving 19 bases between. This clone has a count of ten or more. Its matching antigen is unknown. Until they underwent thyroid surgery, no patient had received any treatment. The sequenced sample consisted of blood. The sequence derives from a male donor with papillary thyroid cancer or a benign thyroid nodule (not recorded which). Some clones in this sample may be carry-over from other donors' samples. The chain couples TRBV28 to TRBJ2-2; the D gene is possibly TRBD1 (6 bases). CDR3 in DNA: TGTGCCAGCAGTTCGATGGGAGACAGGAGTATCACCGGGGAGCTGTTTTTT. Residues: CASSSMGDRSITGELFF.